This T cell receptor (beta chain) was found in a study of blood T cell repertoires in COVID-19. Study background: Sites across the United States, Italy and Spain contributed samples from acute and convalescent COVID-19. PBMCs, B-cell-depleted T cells, or T cells provided the cDNA or gDNA that made up the material.

The germline gives CDR1 SGHDT, CDR2 YYEEEE. V was clipped by 0 bases and J by 4 bases, with 8 bases between them. This CDR3 contains 14 residues. This clone was recorded once. Authors' processing steps: Amplified reference gene primers provided the basis for estimating nucleated cell counts. TCRdb's copy holds only in-frame clones and misses some; the assay was immunoSEQ multiplex PCR. V and J calls and clone size are as listed in that table; D and trimming were resolved from the DNA. This table has about 240,000 clones, about 90% appearing once. Sample: peripheral blood. This clonotype was sampled from a man aged 25 to 40 with COVID-19, enrolled during active disease. The chain recombines TRBV5-6 with TRBJ1-5; D remains unclear. The CDR3 DNA reads as TGTGCCAGCAGCTTGGGACGGAGAAATCAGCCCCAGCATTTT. It specifies CASSLGRRNQPQHF.